The rows below give T cell receptor beta chains drawn from one sample of a study of graft-versus-host responses after intestinal transplantation. Their target antigens are unknown. The data were produced by immunoSEQ multiplex PCR, yet TCRdb's version contains in-frame clones alone and is incomplete. The data contain more than 65,000 clones, roughly 91% of them singletons. The sample was unstimulated CD4+ T cells sorted from spleen or lymph node cells, taken before intestinal transplant. These receptors were taken from a human donor who received an intestinal transplant. CDR3s include the opening cysteine and the closing phenylalanine or tryptophan. The D gene is left open where the match is weak. Rows give clone size only sometimes, using once, few, many, or a class for an expanded clone.

j_call	v_call	d_call	clone_size	cdr3_nt	cdr3_aa
TRBJ1-3	TRBV15	NA	NA	TGTGCCACCAGCAGAACTGCGGGGTCAGCACACACCATATATTTT	CATSRTAGSAHTIYF
TRBJ1-2	TRBV2	NA	once	TGTGCCAGCACCTCGGACAGCCATGGCTACACCTTC	CASTSDSHGYTF
TRBJ1-2	TRBV6-1	NA	NA	TGTGCCAGCAACCAGAATTTGGACAGTTTGGGTGGCTACACCTTC	CASNQNLDSLGGYTF
TRBJ2-3	TRBV13	TRBD2	NA	TGTGCCAGCAGCCCAGTTGCGGGGGGCGGGAAAGATACGCAGTATTTT	CASSPVAGGGKDTQYF
TRBJ2-1	TRBV5-1	NA	NA	TGCGCCAGCAGCTTGACGGGAGAGGGATACAATGAGCAGTTCTTC	CASSLTGEGYNEQFF
TRBJ2-2	TRBV14	NA	NA	TGTGCCAGCAGCCACTTTTACACCGGGGAGCTGTTTTTT	CASSHFYTGELFF
TRBJ2-3	TRBV10-1	NA	NA	TGCGCCAGCAGTGAGTCGACTAGCACAGATACGCAGTATTTT	CASSESTSTDTQYF
TRBJ2-3	TRBV7-9	NA	NA	TGTGCCAGCAGCTTAGGAGCGGGTATCACAGATACGCAGTATTTT	CASSLGAGITDTQYF
TRBJ1-1	TRBV10-1	NA	once	TGCGCCAGCAGTGCAGGGAACACTGAAGCTTTCTTT	CASSAGNTEAFF
TRBJ2-3	TRBV28	NA	NA	TGTGCCAGCAGTTCCCCCCAGGGCCTCCTTTACACAGATACGCAGTATTTT	CASSSPQGLLYTDTQYF
TRBJ1-5	TRBV19	NA	NA	TGTGCCAGTAGTATTTCTGGAGGGCGGCTTAGCAATCAGCCCCAGCATTTT	CASSISGGRLSNQPQHF
TRBJ1-6	TRBV9	TRBD1	NA	TGTGCCAGCAGCGGAGCCGGGACAGTAAATTCACCCCTCCACTTT	CASSGAGTVNSPLHF
TRBJ1-5	TRBV7-8	TRBD1	NA	TGTGCCAGCAGCTTAGCTCGGGGACAGGGACTTAATCAGCCCCAGCATTTT	CASSLARGQGLNQPQHF
TRBJ2-5	TRBV6-5	TRBD2	NA	TGTGCCAGCTCGGCTAGCGGCCAAGAGACCCAGTACTTC	CASSASGQETQYF
TRBJ1-2	TRBV28	NA	NA	TGTGCCAGCAGTTTAAGGACAGCTTATGGCTACACCTTC	CASSLRTAYGYTF
TRBJ2-7	TRBV5-8	NA	few	TGTGCCAGCAGCGTGCGCTCTTGGGAGCAGTACTTC	CASSVRSWEQYF
TRBJ2-1	TRBV5-4	TRBD2	few	TGTGCCAGCAGCTTGGAGGCTAGCGGTAATGAGCAGTTCTTC	CASSLEASGNEQFF
TRBJ2-7	TRBV30	NA	NA	TGTGCCTGGAGTGTGGGGCAGGGGGGCCACGAGCAGTACTTC	CAWSVGQGGHEQYF
TRBJ1-2	TRBV28	TRBD1	NA	TGTGCCAGCAGTTTTCCAGGGGGAGGAGTCACCTTC	CASSFPGGGVTF
TRBJ1-1	TRBV6-5	NA	NA	TGTGCCAGCAGTTACTCGAGTGCTGCCCTTGAAGCTTTCTTT	CASSYSSAALEAFF
TRBJ1-5	TRBV28	TRBD1	NA	TGTGCCAGCAGTAAGCAGGGGGCCTACGATCAGCCCCAGCATTTT	CASSKQGAYDQPQHF
TRBJ2-5	TRBV5-1	TRBD2	NA	TGCGCCAGCAGCCTTTCAGGGCGGGAGGAAGAGACCCAGTACTTC	CASSLSGREEETQYF
TRBJ2-2	TRBV5-5	TRBD1	NA	TGTGCCAGCAGCTTAGGGACAGCCGGGGAGCTGTTTTTT	CASSLGTAGELFF
TRBJ1-6	TRBV5-4	NA	few	TGTGCCGGCCGACCGGGTAATTTATCACCCCTCCACTTT	CAGRPGNLSPLHF
TRBJ2-2	TRBV28	TRBD1	NA	TGTGCCAGCAACCTCCGGGACAGGAACACCGGGGAGCTGTTTTTT	CASNLRDRNTGELFF
TRBJ1-6	TRBV28	NA	NA	TGTGCCAGCAGCCTGACAGGCCATAATTCACCCCTCCACTTT	CASSLTGHNSPLHF
TRBJ2-1	TRBV4-1	NA	NA	TGCGCCAGCAGCCAAGTGGGGCGGGGTAGCTCCTACAATGAGCAGTTCTTC	CASSQVGRGSSYNEQFF
TRBJ2-7	TRBV7-8	NA	NA	TGTGCCAGCAGCTTAGCGCCACTCGACAGGCGGTCCCAATACGAGCAGTACTTC	CASSLAPLDRRSQYEQYF
TRBJ1-5	TRBV6-6	NA	NA	TGTGCCAGCAGTCCCAGACAGTCTAATCAGCCCCAGCATTTT	CASSPRQSNQPQHF
TRBJ2-7	TRBV23-1	NA	once	TGCGCCAGCAGTCAATCTCGTCGGGGGGCGACGAACTACGAGCAGTACTTC	CASSQSRRGATNYEQYF
TRBJ1-2	TRBV5-6	TRBD1	NA	TGTGCCAGCAGCTTGGGAACAGGGGGCCTAATTTACACCTTC	CASSLGTGGLIYTF
TRBJ2-7	TRBV6-6	TRBD2	NA	TGTGCCAGCAGTTACGGGACTAGCGGACCAAAATACGAGCAGTACTTC	CASSYGTSGPKYEQYF
TRBJ2-1	TRBV6-6	TRBD2	NA	TGTGCCAGCAGTTACTCGACTAGCGTGGGGAATGAGCAGTTCTTC	CASSYSTSVGNEQFF
TRBJ1-2	TRBV30	TRBD1	NA	TGTGCCTGGGTACAGGGGGCAGGTCGGGGCTACACCTTC	CAWVQGAGRGYTF
TRBJ1-2	TRBV9	NA	NA	TGTGCCAGCAGCGTAGAACAGGGCTATGGCTACACCTTC	CASSVEQGYGYTF
TRBJ1-1	TRBV29-1	NA	NA	TGCAGCGTTGAGCGGCCTATGAACACTGAAGCTTTCTTT	CSVERPMNTEAFF
TRBJ1-3	TRBV7-6	NA	NA	TGTGCCAGCAGCTTATCACCGGCAGGTGCTGGAAACACCATATATTTT	CASSLSPAGAGNTIYF
TRBJ2-7	TRBV9	NA	NA	TGTGCCAGCAGCGTTTCTAGCAACGGCTACGAGCAGTACTTC	CASSVSSNGYEQYF
TRBJ2-7	TRBV5-1	NA	once	TGCGCCAGCAGCTTGGAAGCCGTTAGTATCCACGAGCAGTACTTC	CASSLEAVSIHEQYF
TRBJ1-2	TRBV28	TRBD1	NA	TGTGCCAGCAGTTGGGGGACAGGGCAAAGCTATGGCTACACCTTC	CASSWGTGQSYGYTF
TRBJ1-2	TRBV18	NA	NA	TGTGCCAGCTCACCAGCGGCAGGGGAAGGAGGCTACACCTTC	CASSPAAGEGGYTF
TRBJ2-7	TRBV7-3	TRBD2	NA	TGTGCCAGCAGCTTAGGAGCGGGAGCGGAATACGAGCAGTACTTC	CASSLGAGAEYEQYF
TRBJ1-2	TRBV5-1	NA	NA	TGCGCCAGCAGCTTGACGCGACAGCCCTATGGCTACACCTTC	CASSLTRQPYGYTF
TRBJ1-1	TRBV28	TRBD1	NA	TGTGCCAGCAGTCCCCATACAGGGGCGAACACTGAAGCTTTCTTT	CASSPHTGANTEAFF
TRBJ2-1	TRBV2	TRBD2	NA	TGTGCCAGCAAAGAGCGAGCGGGAGTCGCCCCGGACTACAATGAGCAGTTCTTC	CASKERAGVAPDYNEQFF
TRBJ1-1	TRBV19	TRBD1	NA	TGTGCCAGTACCCAAACCTCAGGGGGCACTGAAGCTTTCTTT	CASTQTSGGTEAFF
TRBJ2-3	TRBV19	TRBD1	NA	TGTGCCAGTAGTATAGACAGGGGGCGCACAGATACGCAGTATTTT	CASSIDRGRTDTQYF
TRBJ1-5	TRBV5-6	TRBD1	NA	TGTGCCAGCAGCCGACAGGGAGGCAATCAGCCCCAGCATTTT	CASSRQGGNQPQHF
TRBJ1-3	TRBV5-1	NA	once	TGCGCCAGCAGCTTGACAGGGACGGGAAACACCATATATTTT	CASSLTGTGNTIYF
TRBJ1-1	TRBV19	NA	once	TGTGCCAGTAGTATGATAAGGTCGGGGGCTTTCTTT	CASSMIRSGAFF
TRBJ2-1	TRBV13	TRBD2	NA	TGTGCCAGCAGCTTAGTACTAGCGGACAATGAGCAGTTCTTC	CASSLVLADNEQFF
TRBJ2-3	TRBV7-9	NA	NA	TGTGCCAGCAGCTCTCTCACGGGCACAGATACGCAGTATTTT	CASSSLTGTDTQYF
TRBJ2-5	TRBV20-1	TRBD1	NA	TGCAGTGGACAGGGGGAAGAGACCCAGTACTTC	CSGQGEETQYF
TRBJ2-3	TRBV29-1	NA	NA	TGCAGCGTTAAGACCAGAAGGGGGGGGAGCGCAGATACGCAGTATTTT	CSVKTRRGGSADTQYF
TRBJ1-1	TRBV15	NA	NA	TGTGCCACCAGCAGTGTACAGGGCTTGGGAGCTTTCTTT	CATSSVQGLGAFF
TRBJ2-2	TRBV30	TRBD2	NA	TGTGCCTGGAGTGTACCGGGAGGCACCGGGGAGCTGTTTTTT	CAWSVPGGTGELFF
TRBJ2-5	TRBV7-2	TRBD1	NA	TGTGCCAGCAGCTCTCAGGGGGCGCAAGAGACCCAGTACTTC	CASSSQGAQETQYF
TRBJ2-5	TRBV7-9	TRBD2	NA	TGTGCCAGCAGACGAGGGACTAGCGGGAGTGAGGAGACCCAGTACTTC	CASRRGTSGSEETQYF